A selection of T cell receptor beta chains follows, all from one sample in a study of blood T cells in healthy people across ages. TCRdb re-called the 5' RACE reads through MiXCR, storing one row per CDR3 protein. The profile shows some 1.5 million distinct CDR3 sequences, less than 45% of them singletons. Sequencing used blood. The source of these receptors is a woman in her late teens or twenties in good health. Each CDR3 is given with its conserved first and last residue. Each record gives: clone size, V gene, D gene, J gene, CDR3 length, CDR3 DNA, CDR3 protein. A D gene is named only where the DNA matches it firmly. The size field is filled for only some rows; it gives once, few, many or a size class.

clone size: few; V gene: TRBV29-1; D gene: TRBD1; J gene: TRBJ1-1; CDR3 length: 14; CDR3 DNA: TGCAGCGTTGAAGCAGCCGGACAGGACACTGAAGCTTTCTTT; CDR3 protein: CSVEAAGQDTEAFF
clone size: .; V gene: TRBV7-9; D gene: .; J gene: TRBJ2-3; CDR3 length: 14; CDR3 DNA: TGTGCCAGCAGCCCTGGGGGCCCGGAAGATACGCAGTATTTT; CDR3 protein: CASSPGGPEDTQYF
clone size: .; V gene: TRBV5-1; D gene: .; J gene: TRBJ2-2; CDR3 length: 12; CDR3 DNA: TGCGCCAGCAGCTTAACGGAGGGGGAGCTGTTTTTT; CDR3 protein: CASSLTEGELFF
clone size: .; V gene: TRBV30; D gene: TRBD2; J gene: TRBJ2-7; CDR3 length: 11; CDR3 DNA: TGTGCCTGGGGACTAGCCCGGGAGCAGTACTTC; CDR3 protein: CAWGLAREQYF
clone size: few; V gene: TRBV12-3/TRBV12-4; D gene: .; J gene: TRBJ1-6; CDR3 length: 14; CDR3 DNA: TGTGCCAGCAACCTGTCGGACAGATCCTCACCCCTCCACTTT; CDR3 protein: CASNLSDRSSPLHF
clone size: .; V gene: TRBV3-1; D gene: .; J gene: TRBJ2-3; CDR3 length: 15; CDR3 DNA: TGTGCCAGCAGCCACTCAGTAATGGACACAGATACGCAGTATTTT; CDR3 protein: CASSHSVMDTDTQYF
clone size: .; V gene: TRBV7-7; D gene: .; J gene: TRBJ2-1; CDR3 length: 15; CDR3 DNA: TGTGCTAGCAGCTTAGGGCAGCAGTCTTACAATGAGCAGTTCTTC; CDR3 protein: CASSLGQQSYNEQFF
clone size: .; V gene: TRBV14; D gene: TRBD2; J gene: TRBJ2-1; CDR3 length: 16; CDR3 DNA: TGTGCCAGCAGCGCCCTAGCGGGCGCTCGCTACAATGAGCAGTTCTTC; CDR3 protein: CASSALAGARYNEQFF
clone size: .; V gene: TRBV20-1; D gene: .; J gene: TRBJ1-5; CDR3 length: 13; CDR3 DNA: TGCAGTGCTAGAGATCGACGGAATCAGCCCCAGCATTTT; CDR3 protein: CSARDRRNQPQHF
clone size: few; V gene: TRBV12-3/TRBV12-4; D gene: TRBD2; J gene: TRBJ2-5; CDR3 length: 16; CDR3 DNA: TGTGCCAGCAGTTTAAGGCTAGCGGGTATCCAAGAGACCCAGTACTTC; CDR3 protein: CASSLRLAGIQETQYF
clone size: .; V gene: TRBV6-2/TRBV6-3; D gene: TRBD1; J gene: TRBJ2-6; CDR3 length: 15; CDR3 DNA: TGTGCCAGCAGCCAAACAGGGGACGGGGCCAACGTCCTGACTTTC; CDR3 protein: CASSQTGDGANVLTF
clone size: .; V gene: TRBV15; D gene: TRBD1; J gene: TRBJ1-6; CDR3 length: 17; CDR3 DNA: TGTGCCACCAGAAAAGCGGGACAGGGAGGGCAAAATTCACCCCTCCACTTT; CDR3 protein: CATRKAGQGGQNSPLHF
clone size: .; V gene: TRBV12-3/TRBV12-4; D gene: .; J gene: TRBJ1-1; CDR3 length: 14; CDR3 DNA: TGTGCCAGCAGCAGCTACGGGGGGCGAACTGAAGCTTTCTTT; CDR3 protein: CASSSYGGRTEAFF
clone size: few; V gene: TRBV11-2; D gene: .; J gene: TRBJ1-1; CDR3 length: 14; CDR3 DNA: TGTGCCAGCAGGCCAGGCGGAATGAACACTGAAGCTTTCTTT; CDR3 protein: CASRPGGMNTEAFF
clone size: few; V gene: TRBV2; D gene: .; J gene: TRBJ1-5; CDR3 length: 15; CDR3 DNA: TGTGCCAGCAGGCTCTGGGGGAATAGCAATCAGCCCCAGCATTTT; CDR3 protein: CASRLWGNSNQPQHF
clone size: .; V gene: TRBV29-1; D gene: TRBD1; J gene: TRBJ1-2; CDR3 length: 13; CDR3 DNA: TGCAGCGTAGACCAGGGACAGAGAGCTGGCTACACCTTC; CDR3 protein: CSVDQGQRAGYTF
clone size: .; V gene: TRBV5-5; D gene: TRBD2; J gene: TRBJ2-7; CDR3 length: 14; CDR3 DNA: TGTGCCAGCAGCTTACCTAGCGGAGGCTACGAGCAGTACTTC; CDR3 protein: CASSLPSGGYEQYF
clone size: many; V gene: TRBV4-2; D gene: .; J gene: TRBJ1-1; CDR3 length: 14; CDR3 DNA: TGTGCCAGCAGACGTGGGGAGACGAACACTGAAGCTTTCTTT; CDR3 protein: CASRRGETNTEAFF
clone size: few; V gene: TRBV4-3; D gene: .; J gene: TRBJ1-1; CDR3 length: 16; CDR3 DNA: TGCGCCAGCAGCCTCGGACGGGGTTTCATGAACACTGAAGCTTTCTTT; CDR3 protein: CASSLGRGFMNTEAFF
clone size: few; V gene: TRBV6-5; D gene: .; J gene: TRBJ1-4; CDR3 length: 14; CDR3 DNA: TGTGCCAGCAGTTACTTACAGGCATCTAGGAAACTGTTTTTT; CDR3 protein: CASSYLQASRKLFF
clone size: few; V gene: TRBV7-2; D gene: .; J gene: TRBJ2-3; CDR3 length: 15; CDR3 DNA: TGTGCCAGCAGCTATGGACTTTTGGGCACAGATACGCAGTATTTT; CDR3 protein: CASSYGLLGTDTQYF
clone size: .; V gene: TRBV4-1; D gene: .; J gene: TRBJ1-1; CDR3 length: 15; CDR3 DNA: TGCGCCAGCAGCCAAGGGCCAATAATGAAGACTGAAGCTTTCTTT; CDR3 protein: CASSQGPIMKTEAFF
clone size: few; V gene: TRBV5-1; D gene: .; J gene: TRBJ2-7; CDR3 length: 15; CDR3 DNA: TGCGCCAGCAGCTTGGGTCCAGGAGGGGGTTACGAGCAGTACTTC; CDR3 protein: CASSLGPGGGYEQYF
clone size: .; V gene: TRBV4-2; D gene: .; J gene: TRBJ2-7; CDR3 length: 13; CDR3 DNA: TGTGCCAGCAGCCCTGGGGACGGATACGAGCAGTACTTC; CDR3 protein: CASSPGDGYEQYF
clone size: once; V gene: TRBV7-9; D gene: .; J gene: TRBJ1-2; CDR3 length: 12; CDR3 DNA: TGTGCCAACAGCTTAGGGGCAGGGCAGGACACCTTC; CDR3 protein: CANSLGAGQDTF
clone size: .; V gene: TRBV29-1; D gene: TRBD1; J gene: TRBJ2-7; CDR3 length: 13; CDR3 DNA: TGCAGCGTACTACGGGACAGGGTCTACGAGCAGTACTTC; CDR3 protein: CSVLRDRVYEQYF
clone size: .; V gene: TRBV6-2/TRBV6-3; D gene: .; J gene: TRBJ2-5; CDR3 length: 12; CDR3 DNA: TGTGCCAGCGGATTTAGCTTCGAGACCCAGTACTTC; CDR3 protein: CASGFSFETQYF
clone size: .; V gene: TRBV5-1; D gene: .; J gene: TRBJ2-5; CDR3 length: 14; CDR3 DNA: TGCGCCAGCAGCCGATTGGGGCCAGCGGAGACCCAGTACTTC; CDR3 protein: CASSRLGPAETQYF
clone size: .; V gene: TRBV12-3/TRBV12-4; D gene: TRBD2; J gene: TRBJ2-5; CDR3 length: 15; CDR3 DNA: TGTGCCAGCCTACCGGGTAGCGGGAGGGGAAATGAGCAGTACTTC; CDR3 protein: CASLPGSGRGNEQYF
clone size: .; V gene: TRBV20-1; D gene: TRBD1; J gene: TRBJ1-5; CDR3 length: 16; CDR3 DNA: TGCAGTGCTAGAACACAGGGGGCGGGTAGCAATCAGCCCCAGCATTTT; CDR3 protein: CSARTQGAGSNQPQHF
clone size: .; V gene: TRBV7-2; D gene: TRBD1; J gene: TRBJ2-3; CDR3 length: 14; CDR3 DNA: TGTGCCAAATCAGGGGGAGCTAGCACAGATACGCAGTATTTT; CDR3 protein: CAKSGGASTDTQYF
clone size: few; V gene: TRBV2; D gene: TRBD1; J gene: TRBJ2-7; CDR3 length: 14; CDR3 DNA: TGTGCCAGCCAGACCGGGACAGGGGACGACGAGCAGTACTTC; CDR3 protein: CASQTGTGDDEQYF
clone size: .; V gene: TRBV11-2; D gene: TRBD1; J gene: TRBJ2-7; CDR3 length: 12; CDR3 DNA: TGTGCCAGCAGCGGACAGGGACCCGAGCAGTACTTC; CDR3 protein: CASSGQGPEQYF
clone size: .; V gene: TRBV11-2; D gene: TRBD2; J gene: TRBJ2-3; CDR3 length: 15; CDR3 DNA: TGTGCCAGCAACGACCTAGCGGGAGTTTCAGATACGCAGTATTTT; CDR3 protein: CASNDLAGVSDTQYF
clone size: .; V gene: TRBV7-2; D gene: .; J gene: TRBJ2-7; CDR3 length: 12; CDR3 DNA: TGTGCCAGCAGCTTATGGGGGATCGAGCAGTACTTC; CDR3 protein: CASSLWGIEQYF
clone size: .; V gene: TRBV20-1; D gene: .; J gene: TRBJ2-7; CDR3 length: 13; CDR3 DNA: TGCAGTGCTAGAACAGGGCGCTCCTACGAGCAGTACTTC; CDR3 protein: CSARTGRSYEQYF
clone size: .; V gene: TRBV20-1; D gene: TRBD2; J gene: TRBJ2-1; CDR3 length: 15; CDR3 DNA: TGCAGTGCTAGAGATACGGCTAGCGGGGGGGCCGGGCAGTTCTTC; CDR3 protein: CSARDTASGGAGQFF
clone size: .; V gene: TRBV7-2; D gene: TRBD1; J gene: TRBJ2-2; CDR3 length: 14; CDR3 DNA: TGTGCCAGCAGCTTAAACAGGGGCCTCGGGGAGCTGTTTTTT; CDR3 protein: CASSLNRGLGELFF
clone size: .; V gene: TRBV5-1; D gene: .; J gene: TRBJ2-1; CDR3 length: 13; CDR3 DNA: TGCGCCAGCAGCTTGATAGGGATCCATGAGCAGTTCTTC; CDR3 protein: CASSLIGIHEQFF
clone size: .; V gene: TRBV12-3/TRBV12-4; D gene: TRBD2; J gene: TRBJ2-7; CDR3 length: 15; CDR3 DNA: TGTGCCAGCAGTGCCCTTGGAGCGGGGTACTACGAGCAGTACTTC; CDR3 protein: CASSALGAGYYEQYF
clone size: .; V gene: TRBV30; D gene: TRBD1; J gene: TRBJ1-2; CDR3 length: 13; CDR3 DNA: TGTGCCTCTCCAACAGGGGCGAACTATGGCTACACCTTC; CDR3 protein: CASPTGANYGYTF
clone size: .; V gene: TRBV27; D gene: .; J gene: TRBJ2-7; CDR3 length: 16; CDR3 DNA: TGTGCCAGCAGTCCCCCTACGGCAGTAACGACCTACGAGCAGTACTTC; CDR3 protein: CASSPPTAVTTYEQYF
clone size: .; V gene: TRBV29-1; D gene: .; J gene: TRBJ2-5; CDR3 length: 12; CDR3 DNA: TGCAGCGTCCTAGCAGACGAAGAGACCCAGTACTTC; CDR3 protein: CSVLADEETQYF
clone size: .; V gene: TRBV6-6; D gene: TRBD2; J gene: TRBJ2-5; CDR3 length: 13; CDR3 DNA: TGTGCCAGCAAGAGCGGGAGTAAGCCTGAGCAGTACTTC; CDR3 protein: CASKSGSKPEQYF
clone size: .; V gene: TRBV28; D gene: .; J gene: TRBJ1-4; CDR3 length: 12; CDR3 DNA: TGTGCCAGCCGCTCGCGGTCGCCCGGGGCGTTTTTT; CDR3 protein: CASRSRSPGAFF
clone size: .; V gene: TRBV12-3/TRBV12-4; D gene: .; J gene: TRBJ1-6; CDR3 length: 17; CDR3 DNA: TGTGCCAGCCCTCAAGGGGGAAAGTGTAGGTATAATTCACCCCTCCACTTT; CDR3 protein: CASPQGGKCRYNSPLHF
clone size: .; V gene: TRBV20-1; D gene: .; J gene: TRBJ1-6; CDR3 length: 16; CDR3 DNA: TGCAGTGCTAGAGATCTGGACACAGTGCCTAATTCACCCCTCCACTTT; CDR3 protein: CSARDLDTVPNSPLHF
clone size: .; V gene: TRBV2; D gene: .; J gene: TRBJ1-1; CDR3 length: 15; CDR3 DNA: TGTGCCAGCAGTGAACAGGGTGAGGGGAACACTGAAGCTTTCTTT; CDR3 protein: CASSEQGEGNTEAFF
clone size: once; V gene: TRBV30; D gene: .; J gene: TRBJ1-4; CDR3 length: 13; CDR3 DNA: TGTGCCTGGAGTGTACAGCGGCGAGAAAAACTGTTTTTT; CDR3 protein: CAWSVQRREKLFF
clone size: many; V gene: TRBV6-1; D gene: .; J gene: TRBJ2-3; CDR3 length: 10; CDR3 DNA: TGTGCCAGCAAGATGGATACGCAGTATTTT; CDR3 protein: CASKMDTQYF
clone size: few; V gene: TRBV29-1; D gene: TRBD1; J gene: TRBJ1-5; CDR3 length: 13; CDR3 DNA: TGCAGCGTGGAACCGGGACAGGGTCGGCCCCAGCATTTT; CDR3 protein: CSVEPGQGRPQHF
clone size: few; V gene: TRBV5-1; D gene: .; J gene: TRBJ2-5; CDR3 length: 13; CDR3 DNA: TGCGCCAGCAGCTTGGCTGAAGTGGAGACCCAGTACTTC; CDR3 protein: CASSLAEVETQYF
clone size: few; V gene: TRBV4-2; D gene: .; J gene: TRBJ2-5; CDR3 length: 13; CDR3 DNA: TGTGCCAGCAGCCAAGGGGCCCAAGGGACCCAGTACTTC; CDR3 protein: CASSQGAQGTQYF
clone size: .; V gene: TRBV7-9; D gene: .; J gene: TRBJ2-3; CDR3 length: 14; CDR3 DNA: TGTGCCAGCAGAGTAACAGAGTTTGCAGATACGCAGTATTTT; CDR3 protein: CASRVTEFADTQYF
clone size: few; V gene: TRBV10-3; D gene: .; J gene: TRBJ1-1; CDR3 length: 11; CDR3 DNA: TGTGCCGTTGGTCCCAACAGTGAAGCTTTCTTT; CDR3 protein: CAVGPNSEAFF
clone size: .; V gene: TRBV28; D gene: .; J gene: TRBJ2-7; CDR3 length: 16; CDR3 DNA: TGTGCCAGCAGTTCTCCCTTTGCGGACATCGAGTACGAGCAGTACTTC; CDR3 protein: CASSSPFADIEYEQYF